This record looks at one T cell receptor (beta chain) sequence and its context. In the authors' workflow: It was from reference gene primer amplification that nucleated cell counts were estimated. The repertoire was sequenced with immunoSEQ multiplex PCR; TCRdb's copy has only in-frame clones and lacks some. V and J calls plus clone size are reproduced from that table; the DNA served to infer D and trimming. The sample includes 100,000 to 150,000 clones, roughly 88% of them seen just once. The sample belongs to a study of blood T cell repertoires in COVID-19. The V and J ends lost 3 bases and 5 bases, in that order; junction bases with no gene match: 9. The CDR3 extends over 15 amino acids. The germline V gene has CDR1 LNHNV and CDR2 YYDKDF (reference sequence).

The chain links TRBV15 to TRBJ2-5, with TRBD2 matching over 7 bases. This sequence was found in a woman aged 80 or older with acute or convalescent COVID-19. The sample was peripheral blood. DNA for the CDR3: TGTGCCACCAGCAGGGGGCAGGGAGCGGGGGAGACCCAGTACTTC. It is translated as CATSRGQGAGETQYF.